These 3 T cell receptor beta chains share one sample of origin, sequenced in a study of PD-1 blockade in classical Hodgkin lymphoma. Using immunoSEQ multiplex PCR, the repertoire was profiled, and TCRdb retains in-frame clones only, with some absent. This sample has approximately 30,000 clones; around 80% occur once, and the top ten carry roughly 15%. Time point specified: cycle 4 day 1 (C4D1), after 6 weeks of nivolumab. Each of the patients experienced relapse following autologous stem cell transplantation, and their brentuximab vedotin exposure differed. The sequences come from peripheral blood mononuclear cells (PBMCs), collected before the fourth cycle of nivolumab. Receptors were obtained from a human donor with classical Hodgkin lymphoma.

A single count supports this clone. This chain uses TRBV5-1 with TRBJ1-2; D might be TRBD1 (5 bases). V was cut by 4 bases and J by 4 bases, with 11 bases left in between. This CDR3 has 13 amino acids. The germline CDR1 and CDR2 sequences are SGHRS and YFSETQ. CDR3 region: CASSPAGGYGYTF. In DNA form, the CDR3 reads TGCGCCAGCAGCCCGGCGGGGGGCTATGGCTACACCTTC.

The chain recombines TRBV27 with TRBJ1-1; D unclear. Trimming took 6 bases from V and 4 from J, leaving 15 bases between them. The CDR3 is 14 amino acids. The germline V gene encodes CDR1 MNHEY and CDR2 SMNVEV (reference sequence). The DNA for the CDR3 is TGTGCCAGCAGCGTCGCGAAAGGATTCACTGAAGCTTTCTTT. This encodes CASSVAKGFTEAFF.

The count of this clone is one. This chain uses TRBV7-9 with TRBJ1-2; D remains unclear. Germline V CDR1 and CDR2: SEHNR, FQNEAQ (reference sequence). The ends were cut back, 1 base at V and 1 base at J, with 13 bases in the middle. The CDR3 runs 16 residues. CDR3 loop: CASSLGSGAYNYGYTF. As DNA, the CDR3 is TGTGCCAGCAGCTTAGGGTCAGGAGCTTATAACTATGGCTACACCTTC. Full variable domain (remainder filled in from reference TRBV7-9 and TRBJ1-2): DTGVSQNPRHKITKRGQNVTFRCDPISEHNRLYWYRQTLGQGPEFLTYFQNEAQLEKSRLLSDRFSAERPKGSFSTLEIQRTEQGDSAMYLCASSLGSGAYNYGYTFGSGTRLTVV.